This T cell receptor beta chain was sequenced for a study of HIV-infected patients and healthy controls. Follow-up blood was drawn about 14 weeks, roughly three months, after antiretroviral therapy began. Whole blood was used without fractionation, so all unsorted peripheral T cells were included. The CDR3 is 13 amino acids. The germline V and J ends were trimmed by 5 bases and 2 bases, with 8 bases remaining between them. Germline assignment: CDR1 SEHNR and CDR2 FQNEAQ (reference sequence). Alpha and beta constant-region primers primed reverse transcription of around 500 ng RNA. Using multiplexing indices, alpha and beta chain libraries were generated apart by chain-specific third strand synthesis. A single record per CDR3 protein comes from TCRdb applying MiXCR to the 5' RACE reads. The data hold some 9,600 distinct CDR3 sequences, with almost 6% observed a single time.

The source is an adult with HIV infection. The donor label of this sample is uncertain. The input for sequencing was blood, taken during antiretroviral therapy. The genes are TRBV7-9 and TRBJ2-3; D is unresolved. For the CDR3, the DNA is TGTGCCAGCAGCCCTCCCTCCACAGATACGCAGTATTTT. Translating gives CASSPPSTDTQYF.